The rows below give T cell receptor beta chains drawn from one sample of a study of T-cell memory formation after mild COVID-19. TCRdb passed the 5' RACE reads through MiXCR, listing each CDR3 protein once. The sample has 250,000 to 300,000 distinct CDR3 sequences; 16% are singletons. Sequenced material: PBMCs or a T cell subset sorted from them (not recorded which). The receptor source for this set is a man aged 18-30 years who had mild COVID-19 (a few samples of this study predate the infection). Cell type and time point are not known. The CDR3 runs from the conserved cysteine through the conserved F or W. The D gene is left open where the match is weak. Size values are once, few and many counts, or a class for expanded clones, and some rows have none.

clone size	J gene	V gene	D gene	CDR3 protein	CDR3 DNA
few	TRBJ1-2	TRBV20-1	.	CSARERGLSNYGYTF	TGCAGTGCCCGCGAAAGGGGCCTTTCCAACTATGGCTACACCTTC
few	TRBJ1-1	TRBV20-1	TRBD1	CSAASHRGLTEAFF	TGCAGTGCTGCGTCGCACAGGGGGCTGACTGAAGCTTTCTTT
few	TRBJ1-2	TRBV4-3	.	CASNGGTGGNYGYTF	TGCGCCAGCAATGGTGGGACGGGGGGTAACTATGGCTACACCTTC
few	TRBJ2-3	TRBV2	TRBD1	CAKSLDRGVLHTQYF	TGTGCCAAATCGTTGGACAGGGGAGTATTACATACGCAGTATTTT
many	TRBJ2-1	TRBV25-1	.	CASSGGNEQFF	TGTGCCAGCAGCGGAGGGAATGAGCAGTTCTTC
many	TRBJ2-5	TRBV20-1	.	CSAKDGRKASQETQYF	TGCAGTGCTAAGGACGGACGGAAAGCAAGCCAAGAGACCCAGTACTTC
.	TRBJ2-4	TRBV6-6	.	CASSLEENIQYF	TGTGCCAGCAGTTTGGAGGAAAACATTCAGTACTTC
.	TRBJ2-1	TRBV6-5	.	CASSLTTGNNEQFF	TGTGCCAGCAGCCTCACCACGGGGAACAATGAGCAGTTCTTC
few	TRBJ2-5	TRBV15	.	CATSRDMGSETQYF	TGTGCCACCAGCAGAGATATGGGGTCGGAGACCCAGTACTTC
.	TRBJ2-2	TRBV20-1	.	CSASPPGTYTGELFF	TGCAGTGCTAGTCCCCCCGGGACTTACACCGGGGAGCTGTTTTTT
.	TRBJ2-3	TRBV4-2	.	CASSQDEQSTDTQYF	TGTGCCAGCAGCCAAGATGAACAGTCCACAGATACGCAGTATTTT
.	TRBJ2-2	TRBV12-3/TRBV12-4	.	CASRGSGELFF	TGTGCCAGCAGAGGGTCCGGGGAGCTGTTTTTT
.	TRBJ2-3	TRBV7-3	TRBD1	CASSPGGTGSTDTQYF	TGTGCCAGCAGCCCCGGGGGGACAGGGAGCACAGATACGCAGTATTTT
few	TRBJ2-3	TRBV5-1	.	CASSFGADFTDTQYF	TGCGCCAGCAGCTTCGGAGCGGATTTCACAGATACGCAGTATTTT
.	TRBJ2-2	TRBV7-7	.	CASSPTWNTGELFF	TGTGCCAGCAGCCCTACTTGGAACACCGGGGAGCTGTTTTTT
.	TRBJ2-1	TRBV12-3/TRBV12-4	.	CASSFVGTYNEQFF	TGTGCCAGCAGTTTCGTCGGGACTTACAATGAGCAGTTCTTC
few	TRBJ1-4	TRBV9	TRBD1	CASSPQGGEKLFF	TGTGCCAGCAGCCCACAGGGGGGTGAAAAACTGTTTTTT
few	TRBJ1-2	TRBV6-5	.	CASSYSGNHGYTF	TGTGCCAGCAGTTATTCAGGGAACCATGGCTACACCTTC
few	TRBJ2-3	TRBV27	TRBD2	CASSFTGLAPDTQYF	TGTGCCAGCAGTTTCACGGGACTAGCACCAGATACGCAGTATTTT
few	TRBJ1-2	TRBV12-3/TRBV12-4	TRBD1	CASTSFQGVNYGYTF	TGTGCCAGCACCTCTTTCCAGGGGGTGAACTATGGCTACACCTTC
many	TRBJ2-4	TRBV10-3	.	CAISDGASGNIQYF	TGTGCCATCAGTGATGGGGCCAGCGGGAACATTCAGTACTTC
.	TRBJ1-2	TRBV28	.	CASTPGLNYGYTF	TGTGCCAGCACCCCGGGACTCAACTATGGCTACACCTTC
few	TRBJ2-3	TRBV5-1	.	CASNRDRSTDTQYF	TGCGCCAGCAACCGGGACCGCAGCACAGATACGCAGTATTTT
.	TRBJ2-2	TRBV7-8	TRBD2	CASSFGAGANTGELFF	TGTGCCAGCAGCTTTGGAGCGGGGGCCAACACCGGGGAGCTGTTTTTT
.	TRBJ2-7	TRBV12-3/TRBV12-4	TRBD2	CASSPPAGSSYEQYF	TGTGCCAGCAGTCCCCCAGCGGGGAGCTCCTACGAGCAGTACTTC
.	TRBJ1-5	TRBV7-9	.	CASSSSSGLQPQHF	TGTGCCAGCAGCTCGTCGTCGGGGCTTCAGCCCCAGCATTTT
few	TRBJ2-5	TRBV9	.	CASSVGWVQETQYF	TGTGCCAGCAGCGTAGGATGGGTTCAAGAGACCCAGTACTTC
few	TRBJ2-3	TRBV12-3/TRBV12-4	.	CASNAGDLPTQYF	TGTGCCAGCAATGCAGGGGATTTGCCTACGCAGTATTTT
few	TRBJ2-7	TRBV27	.	CASRPKTASYEQYF	TGTGCCAGCAGACCTAAGACAGCCTCCTACGAGCAGTACTTC
few	TRBJ2-4	TRBV4-3	.	CASSQERVNIQYF	TGCGCCAGCAGCCAAGAAAGGGTAAACATTCAGTACTTC
many	TRBJ2-1	TRBV4-3	TRBD2	CASSQVRLSGGPHRNEQFF	TGCGCCAGCAGCCAAGTTCGACTAAGCGGGGGGCCCCACCGAAATGAGCAGTTCTTC
many	TRBJ1-5	TRBV20-1	.	CSASEASVSNQPQHF	TGCAGTGCTAGTGAGGCTTCAGTTAGCAATCAGCCCCAGCATTTT
.	TRBJ1-5	TRBV9	TRBD1	CASSPGDSRLPQHF	TGTGCCAGCAGCCCGGGGGACAGTCGTCTGCCCCAGCATTTT
.	TRBJ2-1	TRBV15	.	CATSRVPLEQFF	TGTGCCACCAGCAGAGTCCCCCTTGAGCAGTTCTTC
.	TRBJ1-2	TRBV7-8	.	CASSIRDGSNYGYTF	TGTGCCAGCAGCATACGGGACGGCTCTAACTATGGCTACACCTTC
few	TRBJ1-2	TRBV12-3/TRBV12-4	.	CASSGQGSGGYTF	TGTGCCAGCAGTGGTCAGGGGTCGGGCGGCTACACCTTC
.	TRBJ2-5	TRBV5-1	.	CASSLAPVAGETQYF	TGCGCCAGCAGCTTGGCCCCAGTGGCGGGAGAGACCCAGTACTTC